A single sample is the source of the 27 T cell receptor beta chains below, sequenced in a study of STAT5B mutations in CD4+ large granular lymphocyte leukemia. Assay used: immunoSEQ multiplex PCR; TCRdb lists only in-frame clones, some missing. This sample carries about 31,000 clones, just under 75% of them seen once, and the ten largest clones take around 1%. The sample taken for sequencing was CD4+ T cells from blood buffy coats. The receptors derive from a human donor in good health.

This clone was picked up one time. The V and J genes are TRBV30 and TRBJ1-1; 9 positions match TRBD1. Trimming at V came to 5 bases and at J to 5 bases, leaving 6 bases not matched to a gene. This CDR3 is built from 13 residues. Germline CDR1 GTSNPN, CDR2 SVGIG (reference sequence). CDR3 in DNA: TGTGCCTGGGGAGACAGGGGGTTTACTGAAGCTTTCTTT. As protein: CAWGDRGFTEAFF.

A single count supports this clone. The gene calls are TRBV18 and TRBJ1-3; 7 bases match TRBD1. Germline assignment: CDR1 KGHSH and CDR2 LQKENI. CDR3 length: 16 amino acids. The ends lost 4 bases at V and 0 bases at J; junction bases unmatched: 6. Here the CDR3 reads CASSLTGDSSGNTIYF. The CDR3 nucleotides are TGTGCCAGCTCACTTACAGGGGACAGCTCTGGAAACACCATATATTTT. Combining the CDR3 with reference TRBV18 and TRBJ1-3 gives the whole variable domain NAGVMQNPRHLVRRRGQEARLRCSPMKGHSHVYWYRQLPEEGLKFMVYLQKENIIDESGMPKERFSAEFPKEGPSILRIQQVVRGDSAAYFCASSLTGDSSGNTIYFGEGSWLTVV.

This clone was counted a single time. CDR3 amino acids: CASSMYGGGAMETQYF. Written as DNA, the CDR3 is TGTGCCAGTAGTATGTATGGCGGGGGGGCGATGGAGACCCAGTACTTC. The chain combines TRBV19 with TRBJ2-5; 9 bases match TRBD2. CDR1 is LNHDA, CDR2 SQIVND, per germline (reference sequence). This CDR3 spans 16 amino acids. J lost 5 bases, V lost 3 bases, and 10 bases had no gene match.

The chain couples TRBV6-5 to TRBJ1-4; possible D gene TRBD1, 6 bases. Trimming removed 8 bases at V and 7 bases at J, with 17 bases between. This CDR3 contains 14 residues. In germline, CDR1 is MNHEY, CDR2 SVGAGI. CDR3 sequence: CASRKGGAGEKLFF. The CDR3 bases are TGTGCCAGCCGAAAGGGGGGGGCTGGTGAAAAACTGTTTTTT.

This chain links TRBV7-2 with TRBJ1-2; tentative D call: TRBD1 (5 bases). The CDR3 consists of 13 residues. Between the trimmed V and J ends, which lost 2 bases and 6 bases, there was a span of 10 bases. The V gene's germline CDR1 is SGHTA and CDR2 FQGNSA. The CDR3 protein is CASSLRRGDGYTF. The CDR3, as DNA: TGTGCCAGCAGCTTAAGACGAGGGGATGGCTACACCTTC.

The J gene is TRBJ1-5, the V gene TRBV5-8; D is possibly TRBD1 (6 bases). The CDR3 contains 15 residues. The V gene lost 2 bases and the J gene lost 7 bases, with 16 bases spanning the gap. Germline V gene sequence: CDR1 SGHTS, CDR2 YDEGEE. The CDR3 is CASSFIRGSGQPQHF. CDR3 nucleotide sequence: TGTGCCAGCAGCTTTATCAGGGGTTCCGGACAGCCCCAGCATTTT.

This clone has a handful of counts. The chain uses TRBV30 and TRBJ1-4; weak D call: TRBD1 (5 bases). V gave up 1 base and J gave up 8 bases, with 14 bases separating them. There are 14 residues in the CDR3. CDR1 is GTSNPN and CDR2 is SVGIG in the germline V gene (reference sequence). This CDR3 reads CAWSEGREDEKLFF. Here the CDR3 DNA reads TGTGCCTGGAGTGAGGGCAGGGAGGACGAAAAACTGTTTTTT. Full variable domain (rest looked up from reference TRBV30 and TRBJ1-4): SQTIHQWPATLVQPVGSPLSLECTVEGTSNPNLYWYRQAAGRGLQLLFYSVGIGQISSEVPQNLSASRPQDRQFILSSKKLLLSDSGFYLCAWSEGREDEKLFFGSGTQLSVL.

The V and J genes are TRBV28 and TRBJ1-5, with 12 bases identical to TRBD1. J lost 3 bases, V lost 1 base, and 4 bases had no gene match. CDR1 and CDR2 from the germline V gene are MDHEN and SYDVKM. The CDR3 consists of 17 residues. The CDR3 spells CASSLLRDRGLNQPQHF. CDR3 nucleotides: TGTGCCAGCAGTTTATTAAGGGACAGGGGGCTCAATCAGCCCCAGCATTTT.

The gene calls are TRBV18 and TRBJ1-2; 7 nucleotides line up with TRBD1. Trimming at V came to 4 bases and at J to 13 bases, leaving 12 bases not matched to a gene. There are 13 residues in the CDR3. The germline CDR1 and CDR2 sequences are KGHSH and LQKENI. CDR3 sequence: CASSLPGTVLCTF. The CDR3 region has the DNA TGTGCCAGCTCACTCCCCGGGACAGTGCTATGCACCTTC.

The chain couples TRBV4-1 to TRBJ2-5, with D maybe TRBD1 (5 bases). Trimming shortened V by 3 bases and J by 1 base, and 12 bases separated the two germline ends. Germline V gene lookup returns CDR1 MGHRA and CDR2 YSYEKL. The CDR3 sequence is 15 residues long. CDR3 bases: TGCGCCAGCAGCCACGGCAGACAGCCCCAAGAGACCCAGTACTTC. Amino acid sequence: CASSHGRQPQETQYF.

The gene calls are TRBV30 and TRBJ2-7; 12 bases agree with TRBD1. Germline CDR1 reads GTSNPN; CDR2 reads SVGIG (reference sequence). V lost 5 bases and J lost 5; bases outside the gene matches: 10. The CDR3 consists of 15 residues. For the CDR3, the DNA is TGTGCCTGGCGTAACGCCGGGACAGGGGGCGACGAGCAGTACTTC. It is translated as CAWRNAGTGGDEQYF.

The CDR3 is CASSDDTSGILRYTF. CDR3 coding DNA: TGTGCCAGCAGTGATGACACCTCCGGCATATTGAGGTACACCTTC. The chain is built from TRBV6-1 and TRBJ1-2; D remains ambiguous. In germline, CDR1 is MNHNS, CDR2 SASEGT. V lost 3 bases to trimming and J lost 11 bases, with 22 bases between them. This CDR3 is 15 amino acids long.

The chain recombines TRBV10-3 with TRBJ2-3; the match to TRBD2 covers 10 bases. Germline CDR1 ENHRY, CDR2 SYGVKD. The CDR3 contains 15 residues. V was clipped by 9 bases and J by 2 bases; unmatched bases: 8. CDR3 sequence (DNA): TGTGCCATGAGACCGGGACTAGCGATCACAGATACGCAGTATTTT. Its protein is CAMRPGLAITDTQYF.

The chain uses TRBV18 and TRBJ2-7; 8 nucleotides align to TRBD1. J gave up 1 base and V 3 bases, and 2 bases lay outside the gene matches. The CDR3 extends over 14 amino acids. CDR1 is KGHSH, CDR2 LQKENI, per germline. The CDR3 loop reads CASSPTGDSYEQYF. CDR3 nucleotide sequence: TGTGCCAGCTCACCGACAGGGGATTCCTACGAGCAGTACTTC.

Comments on this clone: At one end, the junction sequence differs from germline, possibly due to a read error. CDR3 nucleotide sequence: TGCAGTGCTGGCCCGACGGCTACCCCCATTTTT. Its translation is CSAGPTATPIF. The chain has TRBV20-1 and TRBJ1-4; no clear D gene. Looked up from germline, CDR1 is DFQATT and CDR2 is SNEGSKA (reference sequence). This CDR3 comprises 11 residues.

In this sample, this clone turned up a few times. J is TRBJ2-7 and V is TRBV7-9, with 9 nucleotides matching TRBD2. This CDR3 has 13 amino acids. Germline CDR1 reads SEHNR; CDR2 reads FQNEAQ (reference sequence). With V trimmed by 6 bases and J by 5 bases, 5 bases remained unmatched. CDR3 in DNA: TGTGCCAGCAGGGCTAGCGGGATGAACGAGCAGTACTTC. Protein sequence: CASRASGMNEQYF.

This rearrangement joins TRBV6-1 to TRBJ2-5, with 8 bases lining up with TRBD2. This CDR3 is built from 14 residues. Trimming removed 9 bases from V and 3 bases from J; junction bases left unmatched: 9. Germline V gene lookup returns CDR1 MNHNS and CDR2 SASEGT. The chain's CDR3 is CASLKRGLKETQYF. The CDR3 region has the DNA TGTGCCAGTCTTAAGCGGGGGTTGAAAGAGACCCAGTACTTC.

The chain carries TRBV11-2 and TRBJ1-6; no reliable D call. CDR1 SGHAT and CDR2 FQNNGV come from the germline V gene. Trimming left V 1 base short and J 8 bases short, with 9 bases between. The CDR3 loop spans 14 amino acids. DNA of the CDR3: TGTGCCAGCAGCTTAGGGATTAGACATTCACCCCTCCACTTT. Translated: CASSLGIRHSPLHF. The full variable domain, with the rest looked up from reference TRBV11-2 and TRBJ1-6, is EAGVAQSPRYKIIEKRQSVAFWCNPISGHATLYWYQQILGQGPKLLIQFQNNGVVDDSQLPKDRFSAERLKGVDSTLKIQPAKLEDSAVYLCASSLGIRHSPLHFGNGTRLTVT.

This clone was detected only a few times. The rearrangement joins TRBV7-8 to TRBJ1-1; D is undetermined. V gave up 2 bases and J gave up 1 base, with 5 bases separating them. Germline V gives CDR1 SGHVS, CDR2 FQNEAQ. This CDR3 is 13 amino acids long. This chain's CDR3 is CASSLTGNTEAFF. The CDR3 DNA reads TGTGCCAGCAGCTTAACGGGGAACACTGAAGCTTTCTTT.

This clone was detected only once. CDR3 sequence: CASGPGLAGGIRIDTQYF. The CDR3 DNA reads as TGTGCTAGTGGCCCCGGACTAGCGGGAGGGATTCGTATAGATACGCAGTATTTT. The chain is built from TRBV12-5 and TRBJ2-3, with 15 bases lining up with TRBD2. This CDR3 is built from 18 residues. V lost 6 bases to trimming and J lost 5 bases; unmatched junction nucleotides: 12. Germline V gene data show CDR1 as LGHNT and CDR2 as FRNRAP.

The genes are TRBV5-1 and TRBJ1-4, with TRBD1 identical over 9 bases. The CDR3 spans 15 residues. V lost 5 bases to trimming and J lost 7 bases; unmatched junction nucleotides: 9. Germline V lookup: CDR1 SGHRS, CDR2 YFSETQ. CDR3 in amino acids: CASSYYGTGSEKLFF. The CDR3 coding sequence is TGCGCCAGCAGTTACTACGGGACAGGGTCTGAAAAACTGTTTTTT.

The chain links TRBV19 to TRBJ1-5; D uncertain. Germline V CDR1 and CDR2: LNHDA, SQIVND (reference sequence). The CDR3 is 14 amino acids. Trimming shortened V by 2 bases and J by 5 bases, and 10 bases separated the two germline ends. This chain's CDR3 is CASSISWPYQPQHF. CDR3 in DNA: TGTGCCAGTAGTATATCATGGCCGTATCAGCCCCAGCATTTT.

The table lists this clone with a count of one. This sequence joins TRBV11-3 and TRBJ1-2; TRBD1 might be the D (6 bases). CDR1 is SGHNT, CDR2 YENEEA, per germline. V shed 1 base and J shed 10 bases, with 10 bases lying between them. CDR3 length equals 12 residues. DNA of the CDR3: TGTGCCAGCAGCTTAGGCCCGGGGGCCTACACCTTC. Protein: CASSLGPGAYTF.

The chain recombines TRBV28 with TRBJ2-5, with D perhaps being TRBD1 or TRBD2 (5 bases each). V gave up 3 bases and J gave up 7 bases, with 12 bases separating them. The CDR3 contains 13 residues. The germline V gene has CDR1 MDHEN and CDR2 SYDVKM. This CDR3 is CASSLVRAGTQYF. As DNA, the CDR3 is TGTGCCAGCAGTTTGGTCAGGGCGGGGACCCAGTACTTC.

The chain employs TRBV5-1 and TRBJ2-1; D is unresolved. Germline V gene sequence: CDR1 SGHRS, CDR2 YFSETQ. This CDR3 spans 13 amino acids. Trimming took off 0 bases at V and 5 bases at J, with 6 bases between the two ends. CDR3 in amino acids: CASSLGTNNEQFF. DNA of the CDR3: TGCGCCAGCAGCTTGGGGACGAACAATGAGCAGTTCTTC.

The chain links TRBV7-8 to TRBJ2-2; D tentatively fits TRBD1 or TRBD2 (7 bases each). Germline CDR1 reads SGHVS; CDR2 reads FQNEAQ. This CDR3 has 16 residues. The ends were cut back, 1 base at V and 5 bases at J, with 14 bases in the middle. The CDR3: CASSLGSGGVTGELFF. Written as DNA, the CDR3 is TGTGCCAGCAGCTTAGGATCAGGGGGGGTAACCGGGGAGCTGTTTTTT.

The chain carries TRBV29-1 and TRBJ2-4; 7 bases match TRBD1. V trimming: 6 bases; J trimming: 3 bases; junction bases outside the gene matches: 8. This CDR3 contains 14 residues. Germline V gene sequence: CDR1 SQVTM, CDR2 ANQGSEA. CDR3 in DNA: TGCAGCGTCCAGCAGGGGGTTGTCAAAAACATTCAGTACTTC. It codes for CSVQQGVVKNIQYF.